This T cell receptor (beta chain) originates from a study of beta chain features in type 1 diabetes. About the study: Across every sample, 100 million to 130 million sorted cells were examined in total.

This clone was detected only a few times. CDR1 and CDR2 from the germline V gene are ENHRY and SYGVKD. The CDR3 contains 14 residues. V was clipped by 2 bases and J by 3 bases, with 8 bases between them. Expressed TCRB transcripts were sequenced because the entire RNA isolate underwent reverse transcription. Clones were sequenced by immunoSEQ multiplex PCR, and TCRdb holds only the in-frame ones, with some missing. The sample consists of fewer than 550,000 clones, roughly an eighth of them appearing once. Using CD45RO/CCR7/CD25/CD127/CD95/CD27, CD4+ naive, central memory, regulatory and stem cell-like memory cells were sorted.

This chain joins TRBV10-3 and TRBJ1-3, with D tentatively TRBD1 (5 bases). What was sequenced was naive CD4+ T cells from blood. This TCR was sampled from a woman between 18 and 30 years old in good health. The CDR3 spells CAISETGVGNTIYF. CDR3 nucleotide sequence: TGTGCCATCAGTGAGACAGGAGTTGGAAACACCATATATTTT.